One sample yielded the 6 T cell receptor beta chains listed below, sequenced in a study of cytomegalovirus exposure and HLA in healthy donors. Use of 60 Vbeta and 13 Jbeta primers characterized the PCR. TCRdb keeps only in-frame clones here, not all; method: immunoSEQ multiplex PCR. The sample consists of about 160,000 clones, approximately 80% of them appearing once. Sequencing was performed on PBMCs. These receptors were collected from a middle-aged woman in good health and CMV-seropositive.

The chain combines TRBV27 with TRBJ2-2; no clear D gene. Per the germline V gene, CDR1 is MNHEY and CDR2 is SMNVEV (reference sequence). V lost 7 bases to trimming and J lost 3 bases, with 9 bases between them. The CDR3 has 13 amino acids. CDR3 DNA sequence: TGTGCCAGCACCACAGTTGACACCGGGGAGCTGTTTTTT. Translation gives CASTTVDTGELFF.

The chain is built from TRBV10-3 and TRBJ1-1, with no clear D. The V and J ends lost 0 bases and 2 bases respectively, with 16 bases between them. The CDR3 length is 17 residues. The V gene's germline CDR1 is ENHRY and CDR2 SYGVKD. The CDR3 loop is CAISESGGREKNTEAFF. The CDR3 DNA reads as TGTGCCATCAGTGAGTCGGGAGGGCGGGAAAAAAACACTGAAGCTTTCTTT.

The chain has TRBV29-1 and TRBJ2-7, with a possible D match to TRBD1 (8 bases). V was cut by 3 bases and J by 0 bases, with 15 bases left in between. The CDR3 totals 15 residues. Germline CDR1 is SQVTM and CDR2 is ANQGSEA. This CDR3 reads CSVELYRGGSYEQYF. In DNA form, the CDR3 reads TGCAGCGTTGAGTTATACAGGGGGGGCTCCTACGAGCAGTACTTC.

V gene TRBV28 combines with J gene TRBJ2-7, with D maybe TRBD2 (6 bases). Germline V gives CDR1 MDHEN, CDR2 SYDVKM. Deletions cut 3 bases from V and 4 bases from J, with 13 bases between. The CDR3 spans 14 residues. CDR3 sequence reads: CASSFGGLPYEQYF. The CDR3 DNA reads as TGTGCCAGCAGTTTTGGGGGACTCCCTTACGAGCAGTACTTC.

The genes are TRBV23-1 and TRBJ1-5; D gene unclear. TRBV23-1 is assigned to the ORF class and has an uncertain function. This CDR3 has 9 residues. Trimming left V 6 bases short and J 11 bases short, with 5 bases between. CDR3 region: CASSESQHF. The CDR3 nucleotides are TGCGCCAGCAGCGAGTCCCAGCATTTT.

The genes are TRBV4-3 and TRBJ2-2; a weak D match, TRBD2 (6 bases). This CDR3 is built from 18 residues. Trimming removed 0 bases from V and 0 bases from J, with 14 bases in between. Germline CDR1 reads LGHNA; CDR2 reads YSLEER. The CDR3 loop reads CASSQDRREYTNTGELFF. CDR3 DNA sequence: TGCGCCAGCAGCCAAGATCGGAGGGAATATACGAACACCGGGGAGCTGTTTTTT.